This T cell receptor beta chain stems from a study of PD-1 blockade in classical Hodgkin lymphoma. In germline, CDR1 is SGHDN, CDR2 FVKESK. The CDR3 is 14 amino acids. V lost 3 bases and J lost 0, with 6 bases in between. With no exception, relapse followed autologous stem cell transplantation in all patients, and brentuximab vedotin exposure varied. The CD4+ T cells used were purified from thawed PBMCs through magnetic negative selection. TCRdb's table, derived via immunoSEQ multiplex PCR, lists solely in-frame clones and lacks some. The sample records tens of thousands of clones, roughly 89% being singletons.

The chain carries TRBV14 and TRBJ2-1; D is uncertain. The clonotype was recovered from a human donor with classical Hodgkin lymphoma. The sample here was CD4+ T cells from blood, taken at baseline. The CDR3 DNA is TGTGCCAGCAGCCAGCACAGCTCCTACAATGAGCAGTTCTTC. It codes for CASSQHSSYNEQFF.